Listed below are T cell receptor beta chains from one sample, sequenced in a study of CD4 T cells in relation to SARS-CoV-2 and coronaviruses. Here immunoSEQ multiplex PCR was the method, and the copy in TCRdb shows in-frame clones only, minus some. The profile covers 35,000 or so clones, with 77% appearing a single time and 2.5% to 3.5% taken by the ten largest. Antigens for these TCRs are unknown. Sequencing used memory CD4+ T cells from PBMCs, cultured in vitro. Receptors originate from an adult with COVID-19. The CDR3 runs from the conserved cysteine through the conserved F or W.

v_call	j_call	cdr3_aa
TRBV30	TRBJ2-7	CAWRSKRQGAFSYEQYF
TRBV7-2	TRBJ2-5	CASSLDRETQYF
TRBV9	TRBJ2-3	CASSVVLAGSTDTQYF
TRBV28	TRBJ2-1	CASSVSSGYNEQFF
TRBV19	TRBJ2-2	CASSDRGTSGRVNTGELFF
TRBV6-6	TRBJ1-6	CASSYQENSPLHF
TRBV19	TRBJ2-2	CASSTGQGNTGELFF
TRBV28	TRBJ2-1	CASRTDLEQFF
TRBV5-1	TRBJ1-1	CASRTALNTEAFF
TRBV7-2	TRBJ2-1	CASSLDTSGDEQFF
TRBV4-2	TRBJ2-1	CASSQEWTDNEQFF
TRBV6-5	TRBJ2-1	CASSGQADSYNEQFF
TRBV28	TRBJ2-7	CASSSILSGIPTYEQYF
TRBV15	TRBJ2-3	CATSRATSPDTQYF
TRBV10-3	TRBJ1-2	CAISPGEGKDGYTF
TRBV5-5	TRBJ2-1	CASSPRTSGYNEQFF
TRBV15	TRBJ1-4	CATSRARDRENEKLFF
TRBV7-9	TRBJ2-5	CASSLRAGGYQETQYF
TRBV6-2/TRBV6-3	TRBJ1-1	CASSRPNSEAFF
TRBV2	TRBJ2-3	CASSVAGGDDTQYF
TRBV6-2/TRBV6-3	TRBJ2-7	CASSYHSEKGSYEQYF
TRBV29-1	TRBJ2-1	CSVLIGGADSNEQFF
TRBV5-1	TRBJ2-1	CASSSGLTGSYNEQFF
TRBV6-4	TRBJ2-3	CASSVSNTDTQYF
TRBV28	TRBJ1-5	CASTASNQPQHF
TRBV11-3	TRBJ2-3	CASSPGTGLGIAQSDTQYF
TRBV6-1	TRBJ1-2	CASSEGENYGYTF
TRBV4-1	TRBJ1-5	CASGGQGNQPQHF
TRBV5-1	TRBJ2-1	CASSLDLGQAKTNEQFF
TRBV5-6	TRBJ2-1	CASSRTGGVSNEQFF
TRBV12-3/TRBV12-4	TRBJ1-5	CASSLLGDQPQHF
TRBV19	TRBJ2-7	CAKVVSSGRHEQYF
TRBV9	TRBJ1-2	CASSVAGGYGYGYTF